The entry below describes one T cell receptor beta chain. For each CDR3 protein, TCRdb gives one entry from its re-call of the 5' RACE reads, without DNA. This table holds about 43,000 distinct CDR3 sequences. CDR1 is LNHDA, CDR2 SQIVND, per germline (reference sequence). This CDR3 contains 13 residues. The entry originates in a study of monozygotic twins with inflammatory bowel disease. The material sequenced was blood. The J gene is TRBJ1-5, the V gene TRBV19; as DNA is missing, the TRBD1 call by TCRdb cannot be tested. The source is a human donor with ulcerative colitis or Crohn's disease, or a healthy co-twin of an affected twin (not recorded which). This CDR3 reads CASSQTGEVPQHF.